By proportion, the clone carrying this T cell receptor (beta chain) is medium-sized. The target antigen is unknown. Germline V gene sequence: CDR1 DFQATT, CDR2 SNEGSKA (reference sequence). V shed 5 bases, J shed 0 bases, and the junction held 16 bases outside the gene matches. The CDR3 contains 19 residues. This specimen belongs to a study of vaccination and CD4 T cells after COVID-19. In the study overall: From HCoV-229E, HCoV-OC43, HCoV-NL63 and SARS-CoV-2, overlapping spike peptides were used to stimulate the cells. Overall study findings and caveats: Convalescent patients gained a median approximately 88% of their reactive clones only post-vaccination.

Noted treatment: approximately 9-day PBMC culture with coronavirus spike peptide pools or control peptides (ViraFEST assay). Antigen-specific T cell expansion with peptide pools preceded TCR sequencing in the ViraFEST approach. PBMCs, plated at roughly 2 million per well, were grown in the presence of roughly 9.8 IU/ml IL-2 and around 10 ug/ml peptide pools. An Oncomine TCR Beta short-read assay was used to sequence the DNA from cultured CD4+ T cells. TCRdb processed the PCR reads anew with MiXCR; each CDR3 protein has one entry. The sample shows around 13,000 distinct CDR3 sequences, around 76% of them seen only once.

Sequenced input: CD4+ T cells from blood, cultured in vitro. The genes are TRBV20-1 and TRBJ1-6; TRBD1 matches at 7 bases. The receptor was isolated from a human donor who had recovered from COVID-19. The CDR3 bases are TGCAGTGCTCCACAGGGGACAAGTCCCAGAAGCTCCTATAATTCACCCCTCCACTTT. This codes for CSAPQGTSPRSSYNSPLHF.